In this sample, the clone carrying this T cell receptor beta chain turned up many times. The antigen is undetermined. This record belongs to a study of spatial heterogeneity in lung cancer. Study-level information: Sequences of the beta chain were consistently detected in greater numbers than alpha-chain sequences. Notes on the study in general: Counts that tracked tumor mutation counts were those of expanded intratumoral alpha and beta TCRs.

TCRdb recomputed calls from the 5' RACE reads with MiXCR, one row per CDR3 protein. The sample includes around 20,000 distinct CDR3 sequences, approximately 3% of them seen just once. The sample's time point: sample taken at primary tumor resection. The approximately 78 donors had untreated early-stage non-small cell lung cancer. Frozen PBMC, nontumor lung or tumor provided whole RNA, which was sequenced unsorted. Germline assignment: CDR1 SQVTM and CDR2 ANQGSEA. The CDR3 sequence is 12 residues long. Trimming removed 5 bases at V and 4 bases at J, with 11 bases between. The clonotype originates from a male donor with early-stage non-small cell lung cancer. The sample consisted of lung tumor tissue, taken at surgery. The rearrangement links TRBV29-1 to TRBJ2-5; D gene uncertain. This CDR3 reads CSVNLLGETQYF. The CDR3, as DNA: TGCAGCGTTAACCTCCTAGGAGAGACCCAGTACTTC.